The clone carrying this T cell receptor (beta chain) was counted at least ten times. This sample was included in a study of identical twins. V dropped 5 bases and J dropped 2; count of bases not matched to a gene: 9. The CDR3 is 15 amino acids. CDR1 SGHTA and CDR2 FQGTGA come from the germline V gene. TCRdb reprocessed the 5' RACE reads via MiXCR and lists one record per CDR3 protein. Of under 800,000 distinct CDR3 sequences listed, 21% are singletons. The same sample was also used in a study of T cells expressing NK-cell markers.

The sequenced sample consisted of PBMCs. This clonotype originated in a woman under 30 in good health. The V gene is TRBV7-3, the J gene TRBJ2-7; 7 bases align to TRBD2. In nucleotides, the CDR3 is TGTGCCAGCAGCAAGAGCGGGGTGGGGACCTACGAGCAGTACTTC. Translation: CASSKSGVGTYEQYF. Filled out from reference TRBV7-3 and TRBJ2-7, the complete variable domain reads GAGVSQTPSNKVTEKGKYVELRCDPISGHTALYWYRQSLGQGPEFLIYFQGTGAADDSGLPNDRFFAVRPEGSVSTLKIQRTERGDSAVYLCASSKSGVGTYEQYFGPGTRLTVT.